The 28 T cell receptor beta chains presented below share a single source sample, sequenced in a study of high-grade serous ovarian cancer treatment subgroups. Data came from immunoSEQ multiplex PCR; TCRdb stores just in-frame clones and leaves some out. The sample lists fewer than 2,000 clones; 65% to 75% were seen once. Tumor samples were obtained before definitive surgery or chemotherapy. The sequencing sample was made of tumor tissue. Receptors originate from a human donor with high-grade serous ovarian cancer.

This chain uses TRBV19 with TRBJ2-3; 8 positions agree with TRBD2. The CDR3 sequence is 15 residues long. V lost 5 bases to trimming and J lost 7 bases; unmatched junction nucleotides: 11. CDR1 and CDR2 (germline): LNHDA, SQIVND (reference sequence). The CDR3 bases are TGTGCCAGTAGTTCTTCCAGCGGGAGCGTAAATACGCAGTATTTT. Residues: CASSSSSGSVNTQYF.

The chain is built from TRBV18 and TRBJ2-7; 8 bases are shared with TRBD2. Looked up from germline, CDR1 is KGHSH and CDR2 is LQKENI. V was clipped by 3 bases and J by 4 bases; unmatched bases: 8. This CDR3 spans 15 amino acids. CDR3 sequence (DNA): TGTGCCAGCTCACCCTCCCTAGCGGGCCTGTACGAGCAGTACTTC. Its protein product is CASSPSLAGLYEQYF.

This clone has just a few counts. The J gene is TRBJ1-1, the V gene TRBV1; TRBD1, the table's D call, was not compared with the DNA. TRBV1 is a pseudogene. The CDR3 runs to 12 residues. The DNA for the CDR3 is TGCGCCAGCAGCCAAACCGGGACAGAAGCTTTCTTT. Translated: CASSQTGTEAFF.

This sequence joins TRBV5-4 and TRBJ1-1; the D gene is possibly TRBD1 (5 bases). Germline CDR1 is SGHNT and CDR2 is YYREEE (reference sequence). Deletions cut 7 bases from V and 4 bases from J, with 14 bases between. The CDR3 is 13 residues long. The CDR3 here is CASLLVGGTEAFF. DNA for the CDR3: TGTGCCAGCCTATTGGTGGGGGGCACTGAAGCTTTCTTT.

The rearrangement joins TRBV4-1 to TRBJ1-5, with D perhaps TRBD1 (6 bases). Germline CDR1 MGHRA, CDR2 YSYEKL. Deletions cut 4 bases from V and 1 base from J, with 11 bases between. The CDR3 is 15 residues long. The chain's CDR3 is CASSPGVWSNQPQHF. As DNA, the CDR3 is TGCGCCAGCAGCCCAGGGGTCTGGAGCAATCAGCCCCAGCATTTT.

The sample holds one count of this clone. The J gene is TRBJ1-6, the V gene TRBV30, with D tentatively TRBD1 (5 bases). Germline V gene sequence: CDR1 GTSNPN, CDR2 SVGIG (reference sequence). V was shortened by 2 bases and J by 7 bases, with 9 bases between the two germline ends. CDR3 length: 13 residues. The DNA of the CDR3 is TGTGCCTGGAGTTTAGGGGCCAATTCACCCCTCCACTTT. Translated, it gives CAWSLGANSPLHF.

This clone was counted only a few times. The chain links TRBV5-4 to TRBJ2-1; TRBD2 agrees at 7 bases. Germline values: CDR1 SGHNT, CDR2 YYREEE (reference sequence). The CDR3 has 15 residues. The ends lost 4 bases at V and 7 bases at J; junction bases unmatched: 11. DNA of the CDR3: TGTGCCAGCAGCCCGAGCCTTGCGGGAGTGAATGAGCAGTTCTTC. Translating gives CASSPSLAGVNEQFF.

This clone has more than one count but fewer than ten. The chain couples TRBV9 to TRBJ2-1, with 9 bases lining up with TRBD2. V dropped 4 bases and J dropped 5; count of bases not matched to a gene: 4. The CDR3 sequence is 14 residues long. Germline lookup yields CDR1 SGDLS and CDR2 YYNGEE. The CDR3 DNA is TGTGCCAGCAGCACCGCGGGGGGGGACAATGAGCAGTTCTTC. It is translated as CASSTAGGDNEQFF. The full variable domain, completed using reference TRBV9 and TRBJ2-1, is DSGVTQTPKHLITATGQRVTLRCSPRSGDLSVYWYQQSLDQGLQFLIQYYNGEERAKGNILERFSAQQFPDLHSELNLSSLELGDSALYFCASSTAGGDNEQFFGPGTRLTVL.

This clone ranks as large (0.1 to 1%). The DNA of the CDR3 is TGTGCCATCAGTGACCCGGGACAGGCAGAGACCCAGTACTTC. Its protein is CAISDPGQAETQYF. V and J are TRBV10-3 and TRBJ2-5; 8 bases are a match to TRBD1. CDR3 length: 14 amino acids. Germline lookup yields CDR1 ENHRY and CDR2 SYGVKD. V trimming: 3 bases; J trimming: 4 bases; junction bases outside the gene matches: 4.

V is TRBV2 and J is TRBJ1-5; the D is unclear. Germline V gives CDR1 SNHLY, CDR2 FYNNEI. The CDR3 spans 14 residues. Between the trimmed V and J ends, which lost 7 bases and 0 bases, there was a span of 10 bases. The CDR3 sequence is CASMESYSNQPQHF. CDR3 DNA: TGTGCCAGCATGGAAAGCTATAGCAATCAGCCCCAGCATTTT.

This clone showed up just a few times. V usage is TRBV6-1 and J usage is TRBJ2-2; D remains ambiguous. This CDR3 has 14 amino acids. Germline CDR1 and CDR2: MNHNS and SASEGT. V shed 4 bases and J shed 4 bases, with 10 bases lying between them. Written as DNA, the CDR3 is TGTGCCAGCAGTGGACGGGTAATCACCGGGGAGCTGTTTTTT. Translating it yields CASSGRVITGELFF.

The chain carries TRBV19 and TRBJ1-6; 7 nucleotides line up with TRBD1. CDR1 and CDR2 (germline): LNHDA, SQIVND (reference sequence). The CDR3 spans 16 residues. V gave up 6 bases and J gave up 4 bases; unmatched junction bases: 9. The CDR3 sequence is CASSPRAGQYNSPLHF. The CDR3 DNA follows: TGTGCCAGTAGCCCCCGGGCGGGACAGTATAATTCACCCCTCCACTTT.

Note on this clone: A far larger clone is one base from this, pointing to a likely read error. CDR3 nucleotide sequence: TGCGCCAGCAGCCGGGGGGGCGAGCAGTACTTC. Protein: CASSRGGEQYF. The chain joins TRBV5-4 to TRBJ2-7, with 8 positions matching TRBD2. The CDR3 runs 11 residues. Germline values: CDR1 SGHNT, CDR2 YYREEE (reference sequence).

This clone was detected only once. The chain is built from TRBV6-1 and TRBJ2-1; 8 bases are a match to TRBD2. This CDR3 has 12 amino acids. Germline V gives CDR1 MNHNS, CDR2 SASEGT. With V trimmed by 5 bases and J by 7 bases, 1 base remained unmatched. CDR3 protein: CASSRLANEQFF. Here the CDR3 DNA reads TGTGCCAGCAGTAGACTAGCGAATGAGCAGTTCTTC.

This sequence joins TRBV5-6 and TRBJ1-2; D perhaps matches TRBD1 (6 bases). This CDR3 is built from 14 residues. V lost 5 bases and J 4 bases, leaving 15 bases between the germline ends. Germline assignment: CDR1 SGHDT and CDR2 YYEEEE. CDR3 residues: CASRPAQGSYGYTF. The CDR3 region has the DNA TGTGCCAGCAGACCCGCCCAGGGGAGCTATGGCTACACCTTC. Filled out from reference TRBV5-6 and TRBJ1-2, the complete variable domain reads DAGVTQSPTHLIKTRGQQVTLRCSPKSGHDTVSWYQQALGQGPQFIFQYYEEEERQRGNFPDRFSGHQFPNYSSELNVNALLLGDSALYLCASRPAQGSYGYTFGSGTRLTVV.

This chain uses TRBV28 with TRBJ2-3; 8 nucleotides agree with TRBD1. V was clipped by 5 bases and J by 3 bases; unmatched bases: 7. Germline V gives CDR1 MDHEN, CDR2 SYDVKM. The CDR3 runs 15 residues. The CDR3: CASSHRQGLTDTQYF. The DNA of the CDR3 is TGTGCCAGCAGTCATAGACAGGGGTTAACAGATACGCAGTATTTT.

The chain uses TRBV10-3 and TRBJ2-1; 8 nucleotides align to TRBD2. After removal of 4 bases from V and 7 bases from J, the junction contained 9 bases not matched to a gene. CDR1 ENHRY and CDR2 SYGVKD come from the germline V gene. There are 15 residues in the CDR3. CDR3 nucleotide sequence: TGTGCCATCAGTGCCGGGGCGGGGGGAGAAAATGAGCAGTTCTTC. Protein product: CAISAGAGGENEQFF.

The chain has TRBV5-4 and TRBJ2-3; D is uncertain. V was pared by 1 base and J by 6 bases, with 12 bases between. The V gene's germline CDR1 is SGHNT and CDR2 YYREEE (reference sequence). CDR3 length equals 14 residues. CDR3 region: CASSLQRLTDTQYF. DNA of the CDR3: TGTGCCAGCAGCTTGCAAAGACTTACCGATACGCAGTATTTT. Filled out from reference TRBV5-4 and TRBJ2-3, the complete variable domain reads ETGVTQSPTHLIKTRGQQVTLRCSSQSGHNTVSWYQQALGQGPQFIFQYYREEENGRGNFPPRFSGLQFPNYSSELNVNALELDDSALYLCASSLQRLTDTQYFGPGTRLTVL.

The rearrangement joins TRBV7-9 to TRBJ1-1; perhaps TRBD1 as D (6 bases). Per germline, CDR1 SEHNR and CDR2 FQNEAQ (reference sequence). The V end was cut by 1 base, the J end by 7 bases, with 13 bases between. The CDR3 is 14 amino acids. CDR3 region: CASSLVQGGYEAFF. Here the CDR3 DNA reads TGTGCCAGCAGCTTAGTACAGGGAGGGTATGAAGCTTTCTTT. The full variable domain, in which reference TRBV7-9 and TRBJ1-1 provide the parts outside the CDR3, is DTGVSQNPRHKITKRGQNVTFRCDPISEHNRLYWYRQTLGQGPEFLTYFQNEAQLEKSRLLSDRFSAERPKGSFSTLEIQRTEQGDSAMYLCASSLVQGGYEAFFGQGTRLTVV.

CDR3 sequence: CASSYSLEGQEAFF. CDR3 sequence (DNA): TGTGCCAGCAGTTACTCACTTGAGGGCCAGGAAGCTTTCTTT. This chain uses TRBV6-5 with TRBJ1-1; unclear D gene. This CDR3 region has 14 residues. From germline, CDR1 is MNHEY and CDR2 SVGAGI. Trimming shortened V by 0 bases and J by 8 bases, and 13 bases separated the two germline ends.

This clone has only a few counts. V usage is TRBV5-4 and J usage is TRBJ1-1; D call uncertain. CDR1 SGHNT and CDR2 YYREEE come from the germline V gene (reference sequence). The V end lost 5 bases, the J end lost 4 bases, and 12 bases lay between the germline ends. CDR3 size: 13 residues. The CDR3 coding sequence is TGTGCCAGCAGTTTCGCCCGTACCACTGAAGCTTTCTTT. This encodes CASSFARTTEAFF.

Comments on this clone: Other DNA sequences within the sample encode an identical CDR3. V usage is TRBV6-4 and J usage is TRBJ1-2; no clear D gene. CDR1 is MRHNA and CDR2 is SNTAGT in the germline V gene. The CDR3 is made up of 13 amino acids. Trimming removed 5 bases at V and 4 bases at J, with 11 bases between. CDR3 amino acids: CASSITEGYGYTF. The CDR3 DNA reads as TGTGCCAGCAGTATCACAGAAGGCTATGGCTACACCTTC.

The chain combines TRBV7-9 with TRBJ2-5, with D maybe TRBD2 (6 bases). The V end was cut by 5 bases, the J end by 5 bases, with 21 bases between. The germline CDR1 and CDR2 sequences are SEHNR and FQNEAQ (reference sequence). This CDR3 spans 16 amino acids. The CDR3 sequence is CASSGLQEGSGETQYF. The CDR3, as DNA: TGTGCCAGCAGCGGACTCCAGGAGGGTTCGGGGGAGACCCAGTACTTC.

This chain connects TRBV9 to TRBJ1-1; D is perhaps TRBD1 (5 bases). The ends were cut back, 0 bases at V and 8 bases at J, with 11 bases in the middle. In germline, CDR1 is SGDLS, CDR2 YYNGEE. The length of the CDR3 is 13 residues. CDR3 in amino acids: CASSVVLAGEAFF. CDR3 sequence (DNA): TGTGCCAGCAGCGTAGTATTGGCAGGGGAAGCTTTCTTT.

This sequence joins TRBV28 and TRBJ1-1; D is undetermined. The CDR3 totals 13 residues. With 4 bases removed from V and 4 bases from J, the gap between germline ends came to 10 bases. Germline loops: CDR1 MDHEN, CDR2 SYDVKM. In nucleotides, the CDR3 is TGTGCCAGCAGTTCCCCCGGTCTCACTGAAGCTTTCTTT. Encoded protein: CASSSPGLTEAFF.

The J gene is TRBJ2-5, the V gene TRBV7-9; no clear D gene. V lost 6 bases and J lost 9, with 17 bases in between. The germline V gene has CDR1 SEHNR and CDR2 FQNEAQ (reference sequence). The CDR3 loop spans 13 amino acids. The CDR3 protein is CASRTDTGWAQYF. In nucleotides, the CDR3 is TGTGCCAGCAGAACAGACACTGGTTGGGCCCAGTACTTC.

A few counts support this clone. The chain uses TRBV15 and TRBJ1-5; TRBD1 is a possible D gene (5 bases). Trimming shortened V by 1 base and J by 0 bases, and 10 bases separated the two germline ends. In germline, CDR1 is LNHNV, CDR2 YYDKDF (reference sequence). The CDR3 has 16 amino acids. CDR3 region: CATSRVGDYSNQPQHF. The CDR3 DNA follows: TGTGCCACCAGCAGAGTAGGGGACTATAGCAATCAGCCCCAGCATTTT.

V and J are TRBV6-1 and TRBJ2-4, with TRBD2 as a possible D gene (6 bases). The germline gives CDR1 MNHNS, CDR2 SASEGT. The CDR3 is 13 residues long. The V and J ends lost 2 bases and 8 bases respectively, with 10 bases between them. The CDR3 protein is CASSELEGYIQYF. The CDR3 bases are TGTGCCAGCAGTGAACTGGAGGGGTACATTCAGTACTTC.